Presented here are 29 T cell receptor beta chains from one specimen sequenced in a study of T cells in Graves' hyperthyroidism and ophthalmopathy. RNA transcripts served as the template for amplifying TCR beta CDR3 regions. Carried out on the TCR CDR3, a first-round RT-PCR used the HTBI primer set. TCRdb redid the calling of the multiplex PCR reads with MiXCR, one entry per CDR3 protein. Of over 700,000 distinct CDR3 sequences in the sample, approximately 40% are singletons; the top ten hold around 29%. Material for sequencing was blood. All receptors derive from a woman in her thirties or forties with Graves' hyperthyroidism.

The chain carries TRBV20-1 and TRBJ2-5, with a tentative D call TRBD1 (5 bases). Trimming cost V 4 bases and J 4 bases, with 13 bases left between them. Germline V lookup: CDR1 DFQATT, CDR2 SNEGSKA (reference sequence). This CDR3 is 13 amino acids long. For the CDR3, the DNA is TGCAGTGCTACCAGGGAATCGGTAGAGACCCAGTACTTC. The encoded protein is CSATRESVETQYF.

This clonotype showed up just a few times. A single base separates this from a much larger clone, so it may be a read error. The rearrangement uses TRBV2 and TRBJ1-4; D perhaps matches TRBD1 (5 bases). CDR3 length: 11 amino acids. With 6 bases removed from V and 7 bases from J, the gap between germline ends came to 6 bases. Germline V gene sequence: CDR1 SNHLY, CDR2 FYNNEI. The CDR3 DNA is TGTGCCAGCAGGGGGGTTGAAAAACTGTTTTTT. Protein product: CASRGVEKLFF. The full variable domain, in which reference TRBV2 and TRBJ1-4 provide the parts outside the CDR3, is EPEVTQTPSHQVTQMGQEVILRCVPISNHLYFYWYRQILGQKVEFLVSFYNNEISEKSEIFDDQFSVERPDGSNFTLKIRSTKLEDSAMYFCASRGVEKLFFGSGTQLSVL.

This clonotype was detected a few times. The J gene is TRBJ2-5, the V gene TRBV12-3 or TRBV12-4, with no clear D. V lost 5 bases to trimming and J lost 3 bases, with 13 bases between them. The CDR3 covers 14 residues. Written as DNA, the CDR3 is TGTGCCAGCAGTCGTAGAAGAGAGGAAGAGACCCAGTACTTC. Its translation is CASSRRREEETQYF.

This clonotype was seen ten or more times. The V gene is TRBV19, the J gene TRBJ1-2; 12 bases match TRBD1. The ends lost 10 bases at V and 8 bases at J; junction bases unmatched: 14. This CDR3 has 15 residues. Germline V gene sequence: CDR1 LNHDA, CDR2 SQIVND (reference sequence). This chain's CDR3 is CATLRDRGLRHGYTF. CDR3 DNA: TGTGCCACACTCCGGGACAGGGGGCTTCGTCACGGCTACACCTTC. The full variable domain, with the rest looked up from reference TRBV19 and TRBJ1-2, is DGGITQSPKYLFRKEGQNVTLSCEQNLNHDAMYWYRQDPGQGLRLIYYSQIVNDFQKGDIAEGYSVSREKKESFPLTVTSAQKNPTAFYLCATLRDRGLRHGYTFGSGTRLTVV.

The chain employs TRBV29-1 and TRBJ1-5, with TRBD1 as a possible D gene (6 bases). The CDR3 is made up of 15 amino acids. The V and J ends lost 2 bases and 4 bases respectively, with 15 bases between them. Germline CDR1 and CDR2: SQVTM and ANQGSEA. CDR3 in amino acids: CSVEKADRRNQPQHF. The CDR3 bases are TGCAGCGTTGAAAAGGCCGACAGGCGGAATCAGCCCCAGCATTTT.

This chain joins TRBV6-2 or TRBV6-3 and TRBJ2-7; 11 bases are shared with TRBD2. Germline V lookup: CDR1 MNHEY, CDR2 SVGEGT. CDR3 length equals 14 residues. Trimming cost V 2 bases and J 6 bases; bases outside gene matches: 3. CDR3 residues: CASSYPGTSGEQYF. The DNA for the CDR3 is TGTGCCAGCAGTTACCCCGGGACTAGCGGCGAGCAGTACTTC.

Ten or more counts support this clonotype. This chain uses TRBV15 with TRBJ2-5; 9 positions agree with TRBD1. V trimming: 0 bases; J trimming: 5 bases; junction bases outside the gene matches: 4. The CDR3 is made up of 15 amino acids. CDR1 and CDR2 (germline): LNHNV, YYDKDF (reference sequence). CDR3 sequence: CATSRDAGTGETQYF. In nucleotides, the CDR3 is TGTGCCACCAGCAGAGATGCCGGGACAGGGGAGACCCAGTACTTC.

In its sample, this clonotype was seen a few times. The chain uses TRBV10-3 and TRBJ1-1; TRBD1 might be the D (5 bases). Germline assignment: CDR1 ENHRY and CDR2 SYGVKD. The CDR3 extends over 14 amino acids. Trimming removed 7 bases at V and 5 bases at J, with 17 bases between. The CDR3 here is CAIKDTLWETEAFF. The CDR3 region has the DNA TGTGCCATCAAGGACACGTTATGGGAGACTGAAGCTTTCTTT.

CDR3 sequence reads: CSASQPVYGYTF. The CDR3 DNA reads TGCAGTGCTAGTCAGCCGGTCTATGGCTACACCTTC. The V gene is TRBV20-1, the J gene TRBJ1-2; D remains unclear. Germline CDR1 reads DFQATT; CDR2 reads SNEGSKA (reference sequence). This CDR3 has 12 amino acids. Trimming took off 3 bases at V and 4 bases at J, with 9 bases between the two ends.

V is TRBV5-1 and J is TRBJ1-3; D gene ambiguous. This CDR3 comprises 13 residues. Trimming cost V 4 bases and J 4 bases, with 9 bases left between them. CDR1 is SGHRS and CDR2 is YFSETQ in the germline V gene. The CDR3 sequence is CASSQLTGNTIYF. For the CDR3, the DNA is TGCGCCAGCAGCCAGTTAACAGGAAACACCATATATTTT.

The rearrangement joins TRBV7-8 to TRBJ1-2, with D unclear. Germline V gene data show CDR1 as SGHVS and CDR2 as FQNEAQ. Trimming took 3 bases from V and 8 from J, leaving 13 bases between them. The CDR3 contains 13 residues. The CDR3 protein is CASSLGSGGGYTF. For the CDR3, the DNA is TGTGCCAGCAGCTTGGGCTCTGGCGGAGGCTACACCTTC.

The chain combines TRBV24-1 with TRBJ2-3; 7 bases line up with TRBD2. The J segment lost 7 bases and the V segment lost 5 bases, leaving 11 bases of the junction unmatched. CDR3 size: 15 residues. The germline gives CDR1 KGHDR, CDR2 SFDVKD. DNA of the CDR3: TGTGCCACCAGTGCCTACGGGGGGATCGGTAATACGCAGTATTTT. Translated: CATSAYGGIGNTQYF.

The gene calls are TRBV10-3 and TRBJ2-2; 8 nucleotides line up with TRBD1. CDR1 is ENHRY and CDR2 is SYGVKD in the germline V gene. J was trimmed by 4 bases and V by 10 bases; bases with no gene match: 11. The CDR3 contains 15 residues. CDR3 in amino acids: CASSFSRGLTGELFF. In nucleotides, the CDR3 is TGTGCCAGCAGCTTCTCCAGGGGGCTCACCGGGGAGCTGTTTTTT.

This clonotype was found many times. The chain carries TRBV19 and TRBJ2-7; no definite D call. Germline CDR1 is LNHDA and CDR2 is SQIVND (reference sequence). Trimming left V 5 bases short and J 2 bases short, with 10 bases between. The CDR3 length is 13 residues. The CDR3 loop is CASSSDGAYEQYF. CDR3 coding DNA: TGTGCCAGTAGTTCGGACGGAGCCTACGAGCAGTACTTC.

This clonotype was recorded at least ten times. CDR3 in DNA: TGTGCCAGCAGCTTAGGCAGGGGCTTTGGCTACACCTTC. Residues: CASSLGRGFGYTF. The chain has TRBV7-8 and TRBJ1-2, with D possibly being TRBD1 (6 bases). The CDR3 has 13 amino acids. The germline V gene encodes CDR1 SGHVS and CDR2 FQNEAQ. V lost 1 base and J lost 7, with 10 bases in between.

This clonotype was recorded many times. The chain combines TRBV12-3 or TRBV12-4 with TRBJ1-2; TRBD1 agrees at 7 bases. V lost 5 bases to trimming and J lost 7 bases; unmatched junction nucleotides: 4. CDR3 length equals 12 residues. CDR3 coding DNA: TGTGCCAGCAGTCGCTCAGGGGGTGGCTACACCTTC. Its translation is CASSRSGGGYTF.

This clonotype appeared a single time. A much larger clone sits a single nucleotide away, making a read error possible. V usage is TRBV7-2 and J usage is TRBJ2-7; 9 positions agree with TRBD1. V lost 8 bases, J lost 3 bases, and 11 bases stayed unmatched. The CDR3 is made up of 15 amino acids. Germline V gene lookup returns CDR1 SGHTA and CDR2 FQGNSA. The CDR3 region has the DNA TGTGCCAGCGGCCGCCCCGGGACAGGGAGCTACGAGCAGTACTTC. Its protein is CASGRPGTGSYEQYF.

The chain is built from TRBV10-2 and TRBJ2-7; D assignment may be TRBD1 or TRBD2 (5 bases each). With 7 bases removed from V and 5 bases from J, the gap between germline ends came to 18 bases. Germline V gene sequence: CDR1 WSHSY, CDR2 SAAADI. This CDR3 contains 14 residues. CDR3 coding DNA: TGCGCCAGCACCCCAACCGAGGGGTTCGACGAGCAGTACTTC. Amino acids: CASTPTEGFDEQYF.

V gene TRBV5-5 combines with J gene TRBJ1-1; 9 bases are shared with TRBD1. From germline, CDR1 is SGHKS and CDR2 YYEKEE (reference sequence). With 6 bases clipped from V and 11 bases from J, the junction kept 8 bases outside the gene matches. CDR3 size: 12 residues. In DNA form, the CDR3 reads TGTGCCAGCAAACGGACAGGGGTGATCGCTTTCTTT. This encodes CASKRTGVIAFF.

This clonotype came up many times. The J gene is TRBJ2-7, the V gene TRBV5-1; TRBD1 agrees at 9 bases. The germline V gene has CDR1 SGHRS and CDR2 YFSETQ. With 4 bases clipped from V and 2 bases from J, the junction kept 10 bases outside the gene matches. The CDR3 has 16 amino acids. CDR3 sequence: CASSRPGQGDPYEQYF. The DNA of the CDR3 is TGCGCCAGCAGCAGGCCGGGACAGGGTGATCCCTACGAGCAGTACTTC.

This clonotype was counted between two and nine times. This chain uses TRBV4-3 with TRBJ2-7, with 7 nucleotides matching TRBD2. The V and J ends lost 1 base and 7 bases, in that order; junction bases with no gene match: 10. The CDR3 runs to 15 residues. Looked up from germline, CDR1 is LGHNA and CDR2 is YSLEER. As DNA, the CDR3 is TGCGCCAGCAGCCAAGCCCTCCGGGGGGTAGGGGAGCAGTACTTC. Its protein is CASSQALRGVGEQYF.

In regard to this clonotype: A much larger clone sits a single nucleotide away, making a read error possible. The chain links TRBV10-3 to TRBJ1-1; D not certain. The CDR3 has 13 amino acids. CDR1 is ENHRY, CDR2 SYGVKD, per germline. CDR3 DNA sequence: TGTGCCAGCAGCTACAAGGAGAACACTGAAGCTTCCTTT. Protein product: CASSYKENTEASF.

This clonotype has ten or more counts. Germline is not matched at one junction end, which may reflect a read error. V usage is TRBV12-3 or TRBV12-4 and J usage is TRBJ1-1; D ambiguous. The CDR3 extends over 13 amino acids. CDR3 residues: CASSLVVNTEAFF. The CDR3 DNA is TGTGCCAGCAGCTTAGTAGTGAACACTGAAGCTTTCTTT.

This clonotype was seen at least ten times. The chain couples TRBV2 to TRBJ2-2, with D possibly called TRBD1 or TRBD2 (6 bases each). The CDR3 sequence is 14 residues long. Germline CDR1 SNHLY, CDR2 FYNNEI. With 7 bases removed from V and 0 bases from J, the gap between germline ends came to 9 bases. The CDR3 sequence is CASNRGPNTGELFF. The CDR3 coding sequence is TGTGCCAGCAACCGGGGGCCGAACACCGGGGAGCTGTTTTTT.

This clonotype came up many times. The V and J genes are TRBV19 and TRBJ1-3; D is undetermined. The germline V gene encodes CDR1 LNHDA and CDR2 SQIVND (reference sequence). CDR3 length: 14 amino acids. V was cut by 5 bases and J by 0 bases, with 8 bases left in between. The CDR3 sequence: CASSSRSSGNTIYF. The DNA for the CDR3 is TGTGCCAGTAGTTCGCGGAGCTCTGGAAACACCATATATTTT.

V and J are TRBV19 and TRBJ1-5; D might be TRBD1 (5 bases). The germline gives CDR1 LNHDA, CDR2 SQIVND (reference sequence). The ends were cut back, 3 bases at V and 9 bases at J, with 18 bases in the middle. The CDR3 consists of 15 residues. CDR3 nucleotide sequence: TGTGCCAGTAGTATGATGACAGTCGGCAAGGGGCCCCAGCATTTT. This codes for CASSMMTVGKGPQHF.

This clonotype was detected many times. The V gene is TRBV25-1, the J gene TRBJ1-4, with TRBD1 identical over 10 bases. The CDR3 runs to 14 residues. The V gene end was trimmed by 6 bases and the J gene end by 5 bases; junction bases not matched to a gene: 3. Germline V gene data show CDR1 as MGHDK and CDR2 as SYGVNS. CDR3 amino acids: CASRGDRGNEKLFF. In DNA form, the CDR3 reads TGTGCCAGCAGGGGGGACAGGGGAAATGAAAAACTGTTTTTT.

This clonotype has a handful of counts. The chain has TRBV6-4 and TRBJ1-2; D is unresolved. The CDR3 is made up of 16 amino acids. Germline CDR1 reads MRHNA; CDR2 reads SNTAGT. V lost 3 bases to trimming and J lost 0 bases, with 14 bases between them. DNA for the CDR3: TGTGCCAGCAGTGAGTCTCCAGGCGCCCCTAACTATGGCTACACCTTC. This codes for CASSESPGAPNYGYTF.

In regard to this clonotype: With a much larger clone just one base away, this may be a read error. As the CDR3 is not closed by the conserved phenylalanine or tryptophan, this likely results from a read error. The chain recombines TRBV9 with TRBJ1-1; the D is unclear. Germline V CDR1 and CDR2: SGDLS, YYNGEE. Trimming took off 1 base at V and 8 bases at J, with 15 bases between the two ends. The CDR3 length is 14 residues. In nucleotides, the CDR3 is TGTGCCAGCAGCGTATCCTCCGCGGGTTCCGAAGCTTTCCTT. Protein sequence: CASSVSSAGSEAFL.